The next 25 T cell receptor beta chains were all read from a single sample in a study of blood T cell repertoires in COVID-19. The method was immunoSEQ multiplex PCR; TCRdb's version includes in-frame clones alone and lacks a portion of them. Of 120,000 or so clones in the sample, roughly 85% were seen once. Sequencing was carried out using peripheral blood. Receptors were obtained from a woman older than 75 with active or convalescent COVID-19.

The rearrangement uses TRBV15 and TRBJ2-7; tentative D call: TRBD1 (5 bases). CDR3 length: 14 residues. V dropped 4 bases and J dropped 0 bases, with 10 bases sitting between them. Germline CDR1 reads LNHNV; CDR2 reads YYDKDF (reference sequence). The CDR3 spells CATSISQGSYEQYF. The DNA of the CDR3 is TGTGCCACCAGCATCTCCCAGGGCTCCTACGAGCAGTACTTC.

The V call is TRBV13, the J call TRBJ1-1; D remains unclear. The CDR3 covers 13 residues. Per the germline V gene, CDR1 is PRHDT and CDR2 is FYEKMQ (reference sequence). The germline V and J ends were trimmed by 1 base and 0 bases, with 3 bases remaining between them. The CDR3 DNA sequence: TGTGCCAGCAGCTTAGCCATGAACACTGAAGCTTTCTTT. It is translated as CASSLAMNTEAFF.

This clone was seen just once. The chain employs TRBV15 and TRBJ1-3; the match to TRBD1 covers 12 bases. This CDR3 contains 17 residues. V trimming: 3 bases; J trimming: 3 bases; junction bases outside the gene matches: 6. CDR1 and CDR2 from the germline V gene are LNHNV and YYDKDF (reference sequence). CDR3 sequence: CATSRGQGAGRGNTIYF. CDR3 in DNA: TGTGCCACCAGCAGGGGACAGGGGGCTGGTCGTGGAAACACCATATATTTT. Looking up the rest from reference TRBV15 and TRBJ1-3 gives the full variable domain: DAMVIQNPRYQVTQFGKPVTLSCSQTLNHNVMYWYQQKSSQAPKLLFHYYDKDFNNEADTPDNFQSRRPNTSFCFLDIRSPGLGDTAMYLCATSRGQGAGRGNTIYFGEGSWLTVV.

In this sample, this clone turned up once. The genes are TRBV19 and TRBJ2-5; D is undetermined. V was pared by 4 bases and J by 2 bases, with 8 bases between. Germline V CDR1 and CDR2: LNHDA, SQIVND (reference sequence). CDR3 length equals 13 residues. CDR3 sequence: CASSTLGQETQYF. CDR3 sequence (DNA): TGTGCCAGTAGTACCCTCGGGCAAGAGACCCAGTACTTC.

This clone was picked up one time. The rearrangement links TRBV3-1 (or the pseudogene TRBV3-2) to TRBJ2-1, with TRBD1 identical over 7 bases. V lost 4 bases and J lost 5; bases outside the gene matches: 2. The CDR3 extends over 13 amino acids. Germline-derived CDR1 and CDR2 are LGHDT and YNNKEL (reference sequence). The CDR3 is CASSLDRHNEQFF. CDR3 nucleotide sequence: TGTGCCAGCAGCCTGGACAGGCACAATGAGCAGTTCTTC.

The V and J genes are TRBV6-5 and TRBJ2-1; TRBD1 is a possible D gene (6 bases). CDR1 is MNHEY, CDR2 SVGAGI, per germline. This CDR3 is 14 amino acids long. This CDR3 is CALLRGQLYNEQFF. The CDR3 DNA sequence: TGTGCACTTCTCAGGGGCCAACTCTACAATGAGCAGTTCTTC.

Only one count was recorded for this clone. The rearrangement uses TRBV12-3 or TRBV12-4 and TRBJ2-4; maybe TRBD2 (5 bases). This CDR3 is built from 13 residues. V lost 7 bases and J 9 bases, leaving 16 bases between the germline ends. The CDR3 DNA reads as TGTGCCAGCAACCCGCGCCCGGGGAGCATTCAGTACTTC. As protein: CASNPRPGSIQYF.

This chain joins TRBV5-4 and TRBJ1-2; TRBD1 matches 9 bases. The CDR3 consists of 14 residues. V was pared by 3 bases and J by 3 bases, with 3 bases of the junction left unmatched. The germline V gene has CDR1 SGHNT and CDR2 YYREEE (reference sequence). CDR3 nucleotides: TGTGCCAGCAGCTCCCGGACAGGGGACTATGGCTACACCTTC. Its protein is CASSSRTGDYGYTF.

The chain is built from TRBV28 and TRBJ2-7; 7 bases match TRBD1. This CDR3 has 12 residues. The junction had 2 bases not matched to a gene; V was cut back by 7 bases and J by 2 bases. Per germline, CDR1 MDHEN and CDR2 SYDVKM. Written as DNA, the CDR3 is TGTGCCAGCAAGGACAGGCCCTACGAGCAGTACTTC. Amino acid sequence: CASKDRPYEQYF.

The V call is TRBV5-5, the J call TRBJ1-2; D remains unclear. Trimming cost V 2 bases and J 3 bases, with 14 bases left between them. Germline V gene lookup returns CDR1 SGHKS and CDR2 YYEKEE (reference sequence). There are 15 residues in the CDR3. The CDR3 here is CASSLGGGRDYGYTF. The CDR3 nucleotides are TGTGCCAGCAGCTTAGGAGGTGGACGAGACTATGGCTACACCTTC. The entire variable domain, with the rest obtained from reference TRBV5-5 and TRBJ1-2, is as follows: DAGVTQSPTHLIKTRGQQVTLRCSPISGHKSVSWYQQVLGQGPQFIFQYYEKEERGRGNFPDRFSARQFPNYSSELNVNALLLGDSALYLCASSLGGGRDYGYTFGSGTRLTVV.

V gene TRBV6-5 combines with J gene TRBJ1-2; a weak D match, TRBD1 (6 bases). Trimming left V 10 bases short and J 3 bases short, with 12 bases between. CDR3 length: 12 residues. Per germline, CDR1 MNHEY and CDR2 SVGAGI. The CDR3 reads CAKGDPDYGYTF. For the CDR3, the DNA is TGTGCCAAGGGGGACCCGGACTATGGCTACACCTTC.

This clone is labeled as medium-sized. The chain links TRBV5-1 to TRBJ1-3; 8 bases match TRBD1. The CDR3 length is 16 residues. The junction had 4 bases not matched to a gene; V was cut back by 0 bases and J by 2 bases. Germline loops: CDR1 SGHRS, CDR2 YFSETQ. CDR3 sequence: CASSLGDRGAGNTIYF. CDR3 in DNA: TGCGCCAGCAGCTTGGGAGACAGGGGAGCTGGAAACACCATATATTTT.

The genes are TRBV5-1 and TRBJ1-1, with a possible D match to TRBD1 (6 bases). CDR1 and CDR2 (germline): SGHRS, YFSETQ. CDR3 size: 14 residues. The ends were cut back, 3 bases at V and 1 base at J, with 10 bases in the middle. CDR3 amino acids: CASSSGQPNTEAFF. The CDR3, as DNA: TGCGCCAGCAGCTCCGGACAGCCGAACACTGAAGCTTTCTTT.

With regard to this clone: At one boundary the junction diverges from the germline segment, which might be a read error. The V and J genes are TRBV6-6 and TRBJ2-1, with D maybe TRBD2 (5 bases). The CDR3 has 11 residues. Germline CDR1 reads MNHNY; CDR2 reads SVGAGI (reference sequence). The chain's CDR3 is CASSSGLSPVF. CDR3 coding DNA: TGTGCCAGCAGTTCTGGACTTTCCCCGGTCTTC.

This clone was seen a handful of times. The chain uses TRBV4-2 and TRBJ1-2; D gene uncertain. This CDR3 has 17 residues. The V end lost 2 bases, the J end lost 0 bases, and 16 bases lay between the germline ends. Germline lookup yields CDR1 LGHNA and CDR2 YNFKEQ. In nucleotides, the CDR3 is TGTGCCAGCAGCCAATCTCCCCCCAGGAAAACTAACTATGGCTACACCTTC. It is translated as CASSQSPPRKTNYGYTF.

This chain joins TRBV18 and TRBJ2-1; the D gene is possibly TRBD1 (5 bases). The germline V gene encodes CDR1 KGHSH and CDR2 LQKENI. The CDR3 spans 14 residues. Deletions cut 4 bases from V and 8 bases from J, with 15 bases between. CDR3 protein: CASSRDSFDDEQFF. CDR3 DNA sequence: TGTGCCAGCTCACGAGACAGCTTCGATGATGAGCAGTTCTTC.

The chain is built from TRBV5-1 and TRBJ1-4, with D possibly being TRBD1 (5 bases). CDR3 length: 14 residues. The germline V gene has CDR1 SGHRS and CDR2 YFSETQ. V was trimmed by 0 bases and J by 7 bases, leaving 10 bases between them. Here the CDR3 reads CASSLGQPSEKLFF. In DNA, the CDR3 is TGCGCCAGCAGCTTGGGACAGCCCAGTGAAAAACTGTTTTTT.

The chain links TRBV6-2 or TRBV6-3 to TRBJ2-3; 13 positions match TRBD2. CDR3 length equals 17 residues. V shed 5 bases and J 9 bases; nucleotides not matched to a gene: 14. Germline V gene sequence: CDR1 MNHEY, CDR2 SVGEGT. The CDR3 sequence is CASSLHLLGGLAGTQYF. In nucleotides, the CDR3 is TGTGCCAGCAGTCTTCATCTCCTCGGGGGACTAGCGGGAACGCAGTATTTT.

This clone was detected only a few times. V is TRBV11-2 and J is TRBJ2-7, with D maybe TRBD2 (5 bases). Trimming stripped 5 bases from V and 4 bases from J, with 12 bases between. Germline V gives CDR1 SGHAT, CDR2 FQNNGV. CDR3 length: 13 amino acids. The CDR3 loop reads CASSARLKYEQYF. The CDR3 DNA is TGTGCCAGCAGCGCCCGACTAAAATACGAGCAGTACTTC.

This clone occurred a few times. This rearrangement joins TRBV2 to TRBJ1-2; TRBD1 might be the D (5 bases). The CDR3 spans 14 residues. Germline CDR1 and CDR2: SNHLY and FYNNEI. V was trimmed by 7 bases and J by 5 bases, leaving 17 bases between them. Here the CDR3 reads CASNLGLSRYGYTF. The CDR3 region has the DNA TGTGCCAGCAATCTGGGACTTTCTAGGTATGGCTACACCTTC.

V and J are TRBV2 and TRBJ1-1, with D tentatively TRBD1 (5 bases). The CDR3 spans 14 residues. V dropped 4 bases and J dropped 4 bases, with 13 bases sitting between them. The germline V gene encodes CDR1 SNHLY and CDR2 FYNNEI. CDR3 sequence reads: CASSGGGIGTEAFF. The CDR3 DNA reads as TGTGCCAGCAGTGGGGGGGGGATTGGCACTGAAGCTTTCTTT.

This chain links TRBV10-3 with TRBJ1-2, with D possibly being TRBD1 (5 bases). From germline, CDR1 is ENHRY and CDR2 SYGVKD. CDR3 length: 14 residues. Trimming cost V 0 bases and J 4 bases, with 9 bases left between them. CDR3 in amino acids: CAISESDSPYGYTF. The CDR3 bases are TGTGCCATCAGTGAGTCTGACAGCCCCTATGGCTACACCTTC.

This clone appeared once. The chain links TRBV5-1 to TRBJ1-2, with 10 bases aligning to TRBD1. Germline CDR1 and CDR2: SGHRS and YFSETQ. CDR3 length: 16 amino acids. The V and J ends lost 3 bases and 8 bases, in that order; junction bases with no gene match: 13. DNA for the CDR3: TGCGCCAGCAGCTGGGGACAGGGGTCAGGGTTACGAGGCTACACCTTC. Translation gives CASSWGQGSGLRGYTF.

The V call is TRBV5-6, the J call TRBJ2-3, with TRBD2 identical over 8 bases. The CDR3 length is 16 residues. CDR1 is SGHDT, CDR2 YYEEEE, per germline. Germline trimming cut 3 bases from V and 5 bases from J; bases unmatched to any gene: 11. The CDR3 reads CASSSPGGAQVDTQYF. The CDR3 DNA is TGTGCCAGCAGCTCTCCGGGGGGGGCGCAGGTAGATACGCAGTATTTT.

This clone was found a few times. The rearrangement links TRBV28 to TRBJ1-2; 9 bases fit TRBD1. Germline CDR1 is MDHEN and CDR2 is SYDVKM. This CDR3 is 16 amino acids long. Germline trimming cut 1 base from V and 8 bases from J; bases unmatched to any gene: 11. As DNA, the CDR3 is TGTGCCAGCAGTTTATTTGCTCCGGGACAGGGTTGGGGCTACACCTTC. This encodes CASSLFAPGQGWGYTF.